This T cell receptor (beta chain) comes out of a study of CD8+ T cells in alopecia areata. Study context: Each of the treated patients was given oral tofacitinib, 5 to 10 mg twice daily, for moderate-to-severe alopecia areata. The drug, tofacitinib, lasted 6 to 18 months, followed by 6 months off drug.

CDR1 is SGHNT and CDR2 is YYREEE in the germline V gene (reference sequence). V dropped 4 bases and J dropped 6; count of bases not matched to a gene: 8. This CDR3 is built from 16 residues. Overall study results and limits: Scalp samples also yield sequences of resident alphabeta T cells from normal skin. Alopecia totalis/universalis scalp especially showed more expanded CD8+ clones than normal scalp.

The sequencing template was cDNA reverse transcribed from extracted RNA. Measured with immunoSEQ multiplex PCR; TCRdb has only the in-frame clones, and not every one. The repertoire holds about 69,000 clones, with approximately 60% as singletons. This clone was recorded a few times. Its antigen is unknown. This specimen was CD8+ T cells sorted from blood, taken at week 0. This chain connects TRBV5-4 to TRBJ2-1; 12 bases agree with TRBD2. The clonotype originates from a human donor with alopecia areata. CDR3 loop: CASSLTSGSVTNEQFF. The CDR3 nucleotides read TGTGCCAGCAGCCTGACTAGCGGGAGTGTAACCAATGAGCAGTTCTTC. Full variable domain (rest looked up from reference TRBV5-4 and TRBJ2-1): ETGVTQSPTHLIKTRGQQVTLRCSSQSGHNTVSWYQQALGQGPQFIFQYYREEENGRGNFPPRFSGLQFPNYSSELNVNALELDDSALYLCASSLTSGSVTNEQFFGPGTRLTVL.